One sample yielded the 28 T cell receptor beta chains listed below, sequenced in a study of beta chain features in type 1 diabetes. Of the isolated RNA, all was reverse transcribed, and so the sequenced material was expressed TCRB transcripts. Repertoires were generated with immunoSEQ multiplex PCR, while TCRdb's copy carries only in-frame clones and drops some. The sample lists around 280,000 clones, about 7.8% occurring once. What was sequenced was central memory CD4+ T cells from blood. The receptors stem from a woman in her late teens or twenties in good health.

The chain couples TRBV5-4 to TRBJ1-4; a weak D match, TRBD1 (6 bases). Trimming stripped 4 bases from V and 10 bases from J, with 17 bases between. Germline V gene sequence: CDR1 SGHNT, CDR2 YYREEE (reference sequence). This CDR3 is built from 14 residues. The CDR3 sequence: CASSSGGGLAKLFF. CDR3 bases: TGTGCCAGCAGCAGTGGAGGGGGTCTCGCAAAACTGTTTTTT.

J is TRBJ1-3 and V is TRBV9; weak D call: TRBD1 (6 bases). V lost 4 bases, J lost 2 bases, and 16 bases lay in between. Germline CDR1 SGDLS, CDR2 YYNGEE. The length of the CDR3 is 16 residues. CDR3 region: CASSLKPRGTGNTIYF. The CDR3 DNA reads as TGTGCCAGCAGCTTAAAGCCCAGGGGCACTGGAAACACCATATATTTT.

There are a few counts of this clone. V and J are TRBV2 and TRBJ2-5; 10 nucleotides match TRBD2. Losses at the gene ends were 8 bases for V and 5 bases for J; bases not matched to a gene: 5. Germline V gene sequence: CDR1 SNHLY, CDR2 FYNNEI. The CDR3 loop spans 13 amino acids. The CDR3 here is CASGLAGEETQYF. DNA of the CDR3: TGTGCCAGCGGGCTAGCGGGAGAGGAGACCCAGTACTTC. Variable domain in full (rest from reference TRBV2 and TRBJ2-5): EPEVTQTPSHQVTQMGQEVILRCVPISNHLYFYWYRQILGQKVEFLVSFYNNEISEKSEIFDDQFSVERPDGSNFTLKIRSTKLEDSAMYFCASGLAGEETQYFGPGTRLLVL.

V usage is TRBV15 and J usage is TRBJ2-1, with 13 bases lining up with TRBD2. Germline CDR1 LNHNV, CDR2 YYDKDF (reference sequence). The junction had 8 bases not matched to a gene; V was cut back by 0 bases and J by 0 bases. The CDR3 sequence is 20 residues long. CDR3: CATSRDAPLAGGSSYNEQFF. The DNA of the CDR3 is TGTGCCACCAGCAGAGATGCCCCACTAGCGGGGGGGAGCTCCTACAATGAGCAGTTCTTC.

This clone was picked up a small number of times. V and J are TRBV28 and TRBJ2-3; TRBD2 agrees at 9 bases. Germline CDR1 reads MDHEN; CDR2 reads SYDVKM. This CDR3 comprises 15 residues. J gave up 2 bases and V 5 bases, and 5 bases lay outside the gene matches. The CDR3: CASSARGGTTDTQYF. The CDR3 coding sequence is TGTGCCAGCAGTGCGCGGGGGGGGACCACAGATACGCAGTATTTT.

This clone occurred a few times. The CDR3 reads CASSQGTGLNTGELFF. CDR3 sequence (DNA): TGCGCCAGCAGCCAAGGGACAGGGCTGAACACCGGGGAGCTGTTTTTT. The genes are TRBV4-3 and TRBJ2-2; 8 bases align to TRBD1. Germline V gene lookup returns CDR1 LGHNA and CDR2 YSLEER. V dropped 1 base and J dropped 1; count of bases not matched to a gene: 2. The CDR3 contains 16 residues.

CDR3 amino acids: CASSLMEGADTQYF. In nucleotides, the CDR3 is TGTGCCAGCAGCTTAATGGAGGGTGCAGATACGCAGTATTTT. The genes are TRBV11-2 and TRBJ2-3; possible D gene TRBD2, 6 bases. Germline CDR1 is SGHAT and CDR2 is FQNNGV. The germline V and J ends were trimmed by 2 bases and 4 bases, with 10 bases remaining between them. This CDR3 has 14 amino acids.

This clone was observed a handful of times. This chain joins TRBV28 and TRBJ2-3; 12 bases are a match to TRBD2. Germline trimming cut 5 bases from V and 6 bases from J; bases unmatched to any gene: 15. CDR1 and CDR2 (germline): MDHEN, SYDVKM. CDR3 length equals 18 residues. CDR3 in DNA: TGTGCCAGCAGTCCTTTTCCCCACCTAGCGGGGGGGTGGGATACGCAGTATTTT. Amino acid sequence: CASSPFPHLAGGWDTQYF.

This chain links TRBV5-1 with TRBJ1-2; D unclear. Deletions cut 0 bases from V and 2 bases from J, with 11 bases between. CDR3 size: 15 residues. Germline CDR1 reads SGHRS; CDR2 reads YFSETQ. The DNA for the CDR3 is TGCGCCAGCAGCTTGGGTACGTCGGCGAACTATGGCTACACCTTC. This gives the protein CASSLGTSANYGYTF.

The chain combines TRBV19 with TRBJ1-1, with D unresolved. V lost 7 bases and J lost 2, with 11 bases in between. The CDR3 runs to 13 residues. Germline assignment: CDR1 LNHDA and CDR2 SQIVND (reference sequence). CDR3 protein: CASTGWTNTEAFF. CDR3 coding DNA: TGTGCCAGTACTGGATGGACTAACACTGAAGCTTTCTTT. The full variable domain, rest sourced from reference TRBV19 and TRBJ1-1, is DGGITQSPKYLFRKEGQNVTLSCEQNLNHDAMYWYRQDPGQGLRLIYYSQIVNDFQKGDIAEGYSVSREKKESFPLTVTSAQKNPTAFYLCASTGWTNTEAFFGQGTRLTVV.

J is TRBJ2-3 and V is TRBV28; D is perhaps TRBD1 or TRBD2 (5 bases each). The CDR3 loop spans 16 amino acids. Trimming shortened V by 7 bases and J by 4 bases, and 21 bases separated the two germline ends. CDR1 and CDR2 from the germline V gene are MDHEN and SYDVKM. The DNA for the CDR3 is TGTGCCAGCAATACCCCCGGGGCCAGCGGAGCAGATACGCAGTATTTT. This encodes CASNTPGASGADTQYF.

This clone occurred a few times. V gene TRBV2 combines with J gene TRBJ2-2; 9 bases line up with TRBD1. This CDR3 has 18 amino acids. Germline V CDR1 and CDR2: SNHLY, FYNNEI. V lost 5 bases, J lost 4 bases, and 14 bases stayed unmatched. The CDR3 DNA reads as TGTGCCAGCAGTAACTGGGGAACCGGGACAGGGATCACCGGGGAGCTGTTTTTT. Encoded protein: CASSNWGTGTGITGELFF.

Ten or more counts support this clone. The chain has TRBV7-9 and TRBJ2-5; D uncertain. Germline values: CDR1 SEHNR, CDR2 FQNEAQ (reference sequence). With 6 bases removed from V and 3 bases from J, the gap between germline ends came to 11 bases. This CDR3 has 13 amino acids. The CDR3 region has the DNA TGTGCCAGCAGTCCCACAAGTAAAGAGACCCAGTACTTC. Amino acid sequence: CASSPTSKETQYF. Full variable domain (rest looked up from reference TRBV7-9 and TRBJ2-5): DTGVSQNPRHKITKRGQNVTFRCDPISEHNRLYWYRQTLGQGPEFLTYFQNEAQLEKSRLLSDRFSAERPKGSFSTLEIQRTEQGDSAMYLCASSPTSKETQYFGPGTRLLVL.

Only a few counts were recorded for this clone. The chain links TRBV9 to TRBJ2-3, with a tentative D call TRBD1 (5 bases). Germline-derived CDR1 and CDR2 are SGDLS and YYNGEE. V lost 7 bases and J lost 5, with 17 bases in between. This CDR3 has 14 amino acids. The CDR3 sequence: CASAPSVREDTQYF. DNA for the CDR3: TGTGCCAGCGCCCCGAGCGTCAGGGAAGATACGCAGTATTTT.

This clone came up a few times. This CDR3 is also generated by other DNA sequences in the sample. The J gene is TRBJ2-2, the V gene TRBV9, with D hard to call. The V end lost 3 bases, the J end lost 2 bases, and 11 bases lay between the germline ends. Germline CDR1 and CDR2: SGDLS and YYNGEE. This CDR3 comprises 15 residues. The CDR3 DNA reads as TGTGCCAGCAGCGCCCGGACCGACAACACCGGGGAGCTGTTTTTT. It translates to CASSARTDNTGELFF.

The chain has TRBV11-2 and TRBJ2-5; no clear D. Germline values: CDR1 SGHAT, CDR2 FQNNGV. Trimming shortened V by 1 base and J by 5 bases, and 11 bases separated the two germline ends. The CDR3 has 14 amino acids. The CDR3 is CASSLAATAETQYF. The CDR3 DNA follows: TGTGCCAGCAGCTTAGCGGCTACTGCGGAGACCCAGTACTTC.

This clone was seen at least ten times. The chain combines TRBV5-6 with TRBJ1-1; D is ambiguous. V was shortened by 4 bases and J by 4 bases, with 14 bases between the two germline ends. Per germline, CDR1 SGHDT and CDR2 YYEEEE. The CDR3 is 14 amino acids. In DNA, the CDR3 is TGTGCCAGCAGCGGATTAAGGGCGCGCACTGAAGCTTTCTTT. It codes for CASSGLRARTEAFF.

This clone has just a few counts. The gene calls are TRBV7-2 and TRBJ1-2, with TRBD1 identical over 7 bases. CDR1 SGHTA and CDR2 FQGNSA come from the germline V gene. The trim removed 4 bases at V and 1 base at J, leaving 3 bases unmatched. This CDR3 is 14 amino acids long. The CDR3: CASSSGQINYGYTF. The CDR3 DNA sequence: TGTGCCAGCAGCTCGGGACAGATTAACTATGGCTACACCTTC.

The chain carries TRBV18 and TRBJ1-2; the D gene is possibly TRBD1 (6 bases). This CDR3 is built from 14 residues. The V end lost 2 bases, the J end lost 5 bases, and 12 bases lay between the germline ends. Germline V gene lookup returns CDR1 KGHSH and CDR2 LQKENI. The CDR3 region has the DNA TGTGCCAGCTCACCAAGGGCAGGGGAATATGGCTACACCTTC. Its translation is CASSPRAGEYGYTF.

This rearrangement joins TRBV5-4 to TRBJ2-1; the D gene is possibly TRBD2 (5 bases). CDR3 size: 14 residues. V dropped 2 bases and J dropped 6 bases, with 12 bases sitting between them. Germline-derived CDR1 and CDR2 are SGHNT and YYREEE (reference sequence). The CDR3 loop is CASSFDYPGNEQFF. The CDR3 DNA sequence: TGTGCCAGCAGCTTCGACTACCCCGGCAATGAGCAGTTCTTC.

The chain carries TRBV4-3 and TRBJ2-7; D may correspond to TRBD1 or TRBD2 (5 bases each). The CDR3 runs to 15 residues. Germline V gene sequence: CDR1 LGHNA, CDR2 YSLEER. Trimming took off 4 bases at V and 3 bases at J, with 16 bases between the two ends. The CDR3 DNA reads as TGCGCCAGCAGCCGAGGGACCACGGACTTCTACGAGCAGTACTTC. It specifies CASSRGTTDFYEQYF.

DNA of the CDR3: TGTGCCAGCAGTGAGAGAGACAATGAGCAGTTCTTC. This sequence encodes CASSERDNEQFF. The chain joins TRBV9 to TRBJ2-1; the D is unclear. Trimming removed 5 bases at V and 5 bases at J, with 8 bases between. The CDR3 sequence is 12 residues long. Looked up from germline, CDR1 is SGDLS and CDR2 is YYNGEE.

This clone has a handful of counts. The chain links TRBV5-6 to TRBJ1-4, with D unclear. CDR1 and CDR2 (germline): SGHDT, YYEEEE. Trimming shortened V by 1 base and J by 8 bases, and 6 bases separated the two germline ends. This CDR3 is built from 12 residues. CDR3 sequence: CASSLKSEKLFF. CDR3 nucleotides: TGTGCCAGCAGCTTGAAATCAGAAAAACTGTTTTTT.

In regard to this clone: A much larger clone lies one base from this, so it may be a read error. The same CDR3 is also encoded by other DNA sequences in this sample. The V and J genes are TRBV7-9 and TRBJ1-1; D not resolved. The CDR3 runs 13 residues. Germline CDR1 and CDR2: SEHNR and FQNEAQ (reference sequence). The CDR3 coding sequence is TGTGCCAGCAGCCTAGCTCCGAACACTGAAGCTTTCTTT. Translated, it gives CASSLAPNTEAFF.

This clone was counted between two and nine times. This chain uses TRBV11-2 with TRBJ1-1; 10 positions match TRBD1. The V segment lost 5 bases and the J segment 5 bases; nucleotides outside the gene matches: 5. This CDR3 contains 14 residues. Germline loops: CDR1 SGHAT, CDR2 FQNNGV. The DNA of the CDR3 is TGTGCCAGCAGCCCGGGACAGGGGCGGACTGAAGCTTTCTTT. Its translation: CASSPGQGRTEAFF.

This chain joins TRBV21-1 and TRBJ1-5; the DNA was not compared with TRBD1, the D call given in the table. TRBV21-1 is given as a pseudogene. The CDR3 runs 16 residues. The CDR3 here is CARPIPPTGRNQPQHF. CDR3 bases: TGTGCCAGACCGATTCCTCCGACAGGGCGCAATCAGCCCCAGCATTTT.

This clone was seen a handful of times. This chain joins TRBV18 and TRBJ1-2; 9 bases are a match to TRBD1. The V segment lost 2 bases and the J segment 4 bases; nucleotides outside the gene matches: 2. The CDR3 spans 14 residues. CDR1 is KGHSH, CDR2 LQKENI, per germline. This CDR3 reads CASSPSTGGYGYTF. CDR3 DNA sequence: TGTGCCAGCTCACCATCGACAGGGGGCTATGGCTACACCTTC. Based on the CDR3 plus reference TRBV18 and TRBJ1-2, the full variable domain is NAGVMQNPRHLVRRRGQEARLRCSPMKGHSHVYWYRQLPEEGLKFMVYLQKENIIDESGMPKERFSAEFPKEGPSILRIQQVVRGDSAAYFCASSPSTGGYGYTFGSGTRLTVV.

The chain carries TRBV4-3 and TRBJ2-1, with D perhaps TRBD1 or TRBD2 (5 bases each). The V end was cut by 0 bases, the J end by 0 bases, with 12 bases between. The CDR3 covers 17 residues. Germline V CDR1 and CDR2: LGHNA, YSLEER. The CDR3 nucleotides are TGCGCCAGCAGCCAAGAAGGTGCAGGGAGCTCCTACAATGAGCAGTTCTTC. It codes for CASSQEGAGSSYNEQFF.